Included here is one TCR beta chain sequence, with context. This CDR3 spans 16 amino acids. V lost 10 bases to trimming and J lost 2 bases, with 23 bases between them. Data came from immunoSEQ multiplex PCR; TCRdb stores just in-frame clones and leaves some out. The sample carries about 90,000 clones, approximately 85% recorded once. The sample belongs to a study of OX40 agonist ivuxolimab in advanced cancers. As for the study in general: The study treated patients with ivuxolimab, an agonistic anti-OX40 (CD134) antibody. Head and neck, renal cell, melanoma or hepatocellular carcinoma were the cancers that dose-escalation patients had.

Autoimmune disease history or systemic immunosuppression excluded patients. The sequence came from an adult with an advanced solid tumor such as melanoma, head and neck, liver or kidney cancer. The chain is built from TRBV23-1 and TRBJ1-1, with no clear D. TRBV23-1 is treated as an ORF (open reading frame) with a function not yet certain. Material: CD4+ or CD8+ T cells sorted from blood, obtained in a trial of the OX40 agonist ivuxolimab. CDR3 in DNA: TGCGCCACCCAGTCAACTTTGGAGGAGTTTAACACTGAAGCTTTCTTT. As protein: CATQSTLEEFNTEAFF.